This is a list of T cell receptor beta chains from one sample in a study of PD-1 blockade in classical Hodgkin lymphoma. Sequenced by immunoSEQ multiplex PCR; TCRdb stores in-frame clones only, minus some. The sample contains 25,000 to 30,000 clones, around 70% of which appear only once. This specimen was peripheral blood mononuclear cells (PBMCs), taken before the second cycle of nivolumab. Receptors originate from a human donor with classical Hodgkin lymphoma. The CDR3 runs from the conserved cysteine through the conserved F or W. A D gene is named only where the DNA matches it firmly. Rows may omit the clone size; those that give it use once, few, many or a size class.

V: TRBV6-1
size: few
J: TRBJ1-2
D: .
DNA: TGTGCCAGCAGGGAGCGGGGGCGGGGTTGGGGCTACACCTTC
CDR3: CASRERGRGWGYTF

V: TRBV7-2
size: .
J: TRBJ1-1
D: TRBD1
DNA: TGTGCCAGCAGCTTGCCTCGACAGGGGAATGAAGCTTTCTTT
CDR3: CASSLPRQGNEAFF

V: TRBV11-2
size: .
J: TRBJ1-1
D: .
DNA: TGTGCCAGCCCGCGGAGGCCATTGAACACTGAAGCTTTCTTT
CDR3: CASPRRPLNTEAFF

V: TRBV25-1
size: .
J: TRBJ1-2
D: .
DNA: TGTGCCAGCAGTGCCAGGAACTATGGCTACACCTTC
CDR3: CASSARNYGYTF

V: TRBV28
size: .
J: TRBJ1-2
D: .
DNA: TGTGCCAGCAGTTTTCGCAGAAACTATGGCTACACCTTC
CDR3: CASSFRRNYGYTF

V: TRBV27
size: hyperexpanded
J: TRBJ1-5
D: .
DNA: TGTGCCAGCAGTTTGACGGCAAGGGGGTATCAGCCCCAGCATTTT
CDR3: CASSLTARGYQPQHF

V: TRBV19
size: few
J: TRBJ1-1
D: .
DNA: TGTGCCAGTAGCTCCGGACGAGGCACTGAAGCTTTCTTT
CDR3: CASSSGRGTEAFF

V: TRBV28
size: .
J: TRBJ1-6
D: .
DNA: TGTGCCAGCAGTACAGGGATCTCACCCCTCCACTTT
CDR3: CASSTGISPLHF

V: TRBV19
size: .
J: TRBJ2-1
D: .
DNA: TGTGCCAGTAGTCCGGGGGTCCACAATGAGCAGTTCTTC
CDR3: CASSPGVHNEQFF

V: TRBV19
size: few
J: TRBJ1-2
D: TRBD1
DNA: TGTGCCAGTATCCCGAACAGGGGCCCTAACTATGGCTACACCTTC
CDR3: CASIPNRGPNYGYTF

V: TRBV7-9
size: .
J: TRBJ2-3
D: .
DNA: TGTGCCAGCAGCTCAGGGGTCGCTTCAGATACGCAGTATTTT
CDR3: CASSSGVASDTQYF

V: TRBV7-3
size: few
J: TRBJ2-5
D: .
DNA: TGTGCCAGCAGCTATTCAGCCTTGGAGACCCAGTACTTC
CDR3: CASSYSALETQYF

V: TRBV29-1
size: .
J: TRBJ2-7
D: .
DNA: TGCAGCGTTGAAGGGGCCACCTACGAGCAGTACTTC
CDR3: CSVEGATYEQYF

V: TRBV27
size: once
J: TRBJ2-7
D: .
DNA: TGTGCCAGCAGTTTATCGATATTCTACGAGCAGTACTTC
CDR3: CASSLSIFYEQYF

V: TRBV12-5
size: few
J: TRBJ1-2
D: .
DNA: TGTGCTAGTGGTGCCCAGGGACATTATTGCACCTTC
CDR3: CASGAQGHYCTF

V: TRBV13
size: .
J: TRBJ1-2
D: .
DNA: TGTGCCAGCAGCTTAGGGGAGGTTGGTTACGGCTACACCTTC
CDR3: CASSLGEVGYGYTF

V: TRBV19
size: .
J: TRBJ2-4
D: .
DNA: TGTGCCAGTAGTATGACCTTCGGACCCACAGCCAAAAACATTCAGTACTTC
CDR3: CASSMTFGPTAKNIQYF

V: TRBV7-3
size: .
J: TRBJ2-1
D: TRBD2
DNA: TGTGCCAGCAGCTTCGAAGGGACTAGCGGGAAAACCTCCTACAATGAGCAGTTCTTC
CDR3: CASSFEGTSGKTSYNEQFF

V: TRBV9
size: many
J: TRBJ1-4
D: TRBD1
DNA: TGTGCCAGCAGCGTAGGGTGGGACAGGGCAAATGAAAAACTGTTTTTT
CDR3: CASSVGWDRANEKLFF

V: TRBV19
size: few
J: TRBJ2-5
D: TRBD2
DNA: TGTGCCAGTAGTATAAGGGGATCTCTGGGGGGGGAGACCCAGTACTTC
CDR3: CASSIRGSLGGETQYF

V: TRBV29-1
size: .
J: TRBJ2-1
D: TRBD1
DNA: TGCAGCGTTGACGGACAGGGGAACAGCAATGAGCAGTTCTTC
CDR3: CSVDGQGNSNEQFF

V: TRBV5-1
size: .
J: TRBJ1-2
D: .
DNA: TGCGCCAGCAGCTTGGACTCCGGGGTCTATGGCTACACCTTC
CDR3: CASSLDSGVYGYTF